This TCR beta chain was found in a study of OX40 agonist ivuxolimab in advanced cancers. Study-wide background: Three patients, one with hepatocellular carcinoma and two with cutaneous melanoma, responded partially.

This table comes from immunoSEQ multiplex PCR, and its TCRdb copy is limited to in-frame clones, with some not included. Of 100,000 to 150,000 clones in the sample, 85% to 95% were seen once. V lost 1 base, J lost 0 bases, and 12 bases lay in between. Germline loops: CDR1 MGHDK, CDR2 SYGVNS. CDR3 size: 16 residues. Notes on the study in general: Low normalized T-cell clonal expansion was also seen in some nonresponders.

Autoimmune disease history or systemic immunosuppression excluded patients. Drawing of blood for sampling happened at baseline, at cycle 4 day 1, and at cycle 7 day 1. About this clone itself: Its target is unknown.

The TCR comes from an adult with an advanced solid tumor such as melanoma, head and neck, liver or kidney cancer. This chain links TRBV25-1 with TRBJ1-1, with a possible D match to TRBD1 (6 bases). The sample here was CD4+ or CD8+ T cells sorted from blood, taken in a trial of the OX40 agonist ivuxolimab. Here the CDR3 reads CASSEWSTGLNTEAFF. The CDR3 coding sequence is TGTGCCAGCAGTGAATGGTCGACAGGCCTGAACACTGAAGCTTTCTTT.